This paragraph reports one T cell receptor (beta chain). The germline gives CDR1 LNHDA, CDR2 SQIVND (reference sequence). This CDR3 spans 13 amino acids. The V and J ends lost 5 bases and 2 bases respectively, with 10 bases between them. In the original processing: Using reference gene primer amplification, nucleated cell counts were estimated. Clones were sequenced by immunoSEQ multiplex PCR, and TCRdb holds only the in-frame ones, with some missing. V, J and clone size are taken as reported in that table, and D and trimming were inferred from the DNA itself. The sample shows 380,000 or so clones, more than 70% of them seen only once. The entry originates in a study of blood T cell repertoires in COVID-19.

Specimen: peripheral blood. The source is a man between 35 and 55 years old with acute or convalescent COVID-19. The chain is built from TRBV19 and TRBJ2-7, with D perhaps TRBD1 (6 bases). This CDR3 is CASSPDRTYEQYF. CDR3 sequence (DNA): TGTGCCAGTAGTCCGGACAGAACCTACGAGCAGTACTTC.